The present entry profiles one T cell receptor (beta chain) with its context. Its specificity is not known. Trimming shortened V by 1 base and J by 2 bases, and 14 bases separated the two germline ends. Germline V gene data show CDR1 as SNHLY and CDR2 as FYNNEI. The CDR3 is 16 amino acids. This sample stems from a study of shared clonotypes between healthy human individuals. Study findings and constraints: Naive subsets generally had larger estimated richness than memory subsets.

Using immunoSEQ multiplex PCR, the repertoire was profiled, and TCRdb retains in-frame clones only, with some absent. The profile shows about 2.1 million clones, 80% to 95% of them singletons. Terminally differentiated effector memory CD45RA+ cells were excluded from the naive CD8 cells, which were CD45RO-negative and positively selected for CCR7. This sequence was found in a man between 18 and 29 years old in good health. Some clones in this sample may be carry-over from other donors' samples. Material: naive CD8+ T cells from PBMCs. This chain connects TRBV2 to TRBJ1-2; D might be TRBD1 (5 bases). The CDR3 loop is CASSEGGGLRNYGYTF. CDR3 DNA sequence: TGTGCCAGCAGTGAAGGGGGGGGACTTAGGAACTATGGCTACACCTTC.